This T cell receptor beta chain was observed in a study of identical twins. Regarding the study as a whole: Conclusions came from cross-sectional statistical analysis, not from following the same donors.

Germline CDR1 reads SGHRS; CDR2 reads YFSETQ. The CDR3 spans 18 residues. Germline trimming cut 4 bases from V and 0 bases from J; bases unmatched to any gene: 10. Through template switching, a universal primer site was introduced, and the cDNA contained unique molecular identifiers. TCRdb recomputed calls from the 5' RACE reads with MiXCR, one row per CDR3 protein. The table lists about 240,000 distinct CDR3 sequences, 10% to 15% of them singletons, with about 4.1% in the top ten. In its sample, this clonotype was seen many times. What it recognizes is unknown. These data were likewise used in another study, on yellow fever vaccine responses in identical twins.

This sequence was found in a woman aged 18-29 years in good health. Specimen: memory (CD45RO+) T cells sorted from blood. This sequence joins TRBV5-1 and TRBJ2-3; 11 nucleotides match TRBD2. DNA for the CDR3: TGCGCCAGCAGCGCTCTACTTAGCGGGAGGGCCAGCACAGATACGCAGTATTTT. This translates into CASSALLSGRASTDTQYF.